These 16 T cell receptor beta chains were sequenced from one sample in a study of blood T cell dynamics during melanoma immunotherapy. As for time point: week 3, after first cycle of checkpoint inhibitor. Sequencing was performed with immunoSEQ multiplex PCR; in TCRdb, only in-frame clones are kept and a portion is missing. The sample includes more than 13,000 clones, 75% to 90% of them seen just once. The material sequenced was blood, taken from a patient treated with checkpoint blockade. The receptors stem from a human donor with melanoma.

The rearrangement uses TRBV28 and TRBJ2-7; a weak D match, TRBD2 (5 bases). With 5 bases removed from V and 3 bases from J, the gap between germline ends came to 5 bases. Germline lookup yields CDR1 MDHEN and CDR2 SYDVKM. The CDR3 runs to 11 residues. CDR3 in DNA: TGTGCCAGCAGTCGGGGCTACGAGCAGTACTTC. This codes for CASSRGYEQYF.

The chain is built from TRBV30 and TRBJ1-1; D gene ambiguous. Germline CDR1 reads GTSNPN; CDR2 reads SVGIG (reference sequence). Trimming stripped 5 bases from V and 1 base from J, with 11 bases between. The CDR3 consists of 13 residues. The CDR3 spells CAWLWQSNTEAFF. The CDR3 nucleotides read TGTGCCTGGTTGTGGCAGTCGAACACTGAAGCTTTCTTT.

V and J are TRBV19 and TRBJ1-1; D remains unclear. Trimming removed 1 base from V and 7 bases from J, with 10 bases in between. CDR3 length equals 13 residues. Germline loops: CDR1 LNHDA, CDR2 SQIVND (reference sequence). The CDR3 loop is CASSIVSDREAFF. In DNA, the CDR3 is TGTGCCAGTAGTATAGTATCGGACCGTGAAGCTTTCTTT.

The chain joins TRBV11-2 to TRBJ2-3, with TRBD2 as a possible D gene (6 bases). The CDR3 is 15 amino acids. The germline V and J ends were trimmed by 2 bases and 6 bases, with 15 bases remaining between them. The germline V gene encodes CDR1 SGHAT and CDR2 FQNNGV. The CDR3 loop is CASSLRDGSLDTQYF. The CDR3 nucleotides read TGTGCCAGCAGCTTACGGGACGGGAGCTTGGATACGCAGTATTTT. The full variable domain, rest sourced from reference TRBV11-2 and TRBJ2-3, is EAGVAQSPRYKIIEKRQSVAFWCNPISGHATLYWYQQILGQGPKLLIQFQNNGVVDDSQLPKDRFSAERLKGVDSTLKIQPAKLEDSAVYLCASSLRDGSLDTQYFGPGTRLTVL.

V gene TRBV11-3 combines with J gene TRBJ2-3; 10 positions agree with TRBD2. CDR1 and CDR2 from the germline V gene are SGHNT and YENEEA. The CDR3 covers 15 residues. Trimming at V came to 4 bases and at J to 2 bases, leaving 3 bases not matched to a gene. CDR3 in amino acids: CASSSLAGATDTQYF. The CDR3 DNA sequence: TGTGCCAGCAGCTCTCTAGCGGGAGCCACAGATACGCAGTATTTT.

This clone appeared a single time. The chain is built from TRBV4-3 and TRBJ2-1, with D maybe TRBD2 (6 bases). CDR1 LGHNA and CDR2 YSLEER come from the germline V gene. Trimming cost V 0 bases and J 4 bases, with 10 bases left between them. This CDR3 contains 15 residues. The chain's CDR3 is CASSQDIGGYNEQFF. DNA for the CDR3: TGCGCCAGCAGCCAAGATATTGGGGGGTACAATGAGCAGTTCTTC.

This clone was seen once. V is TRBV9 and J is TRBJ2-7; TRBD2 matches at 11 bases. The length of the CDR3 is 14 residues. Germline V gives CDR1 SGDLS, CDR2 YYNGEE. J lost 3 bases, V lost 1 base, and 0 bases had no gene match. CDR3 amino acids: CASSVTSGSYEQYF. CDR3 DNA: TGTGCCAGCAGCGTAACTAGCGGGAGCTACGAGCAGTACTTC.

The CDR3 sequence: CASSSQTGFTADTQYF. The CDR3 DNA follows: TGTGCCAGCAGCTCTCAAACAGGGTTCACGGCAGATACGCAGTATTTT. The chain employs TRBV11-2 and TRBJ2-3; possibly TRBD1 for D (6 bases). This CDR3 contains 16 residues. Germline values: CDR1 SGHAT, CDR2 FQNNGV. The V and J ends lost 4 bases and 4 bases respectively, with 18 bases between them.

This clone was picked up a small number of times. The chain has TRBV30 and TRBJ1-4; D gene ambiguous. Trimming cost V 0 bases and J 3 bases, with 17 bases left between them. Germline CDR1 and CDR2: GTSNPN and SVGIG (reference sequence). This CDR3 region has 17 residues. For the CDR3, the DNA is TGTGCCTGGAGTGTAATAGCCGGTTCAAGGTCTAATGAAAAACTGTTTTTT. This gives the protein CAWSVIAGSRSNEKLFF.

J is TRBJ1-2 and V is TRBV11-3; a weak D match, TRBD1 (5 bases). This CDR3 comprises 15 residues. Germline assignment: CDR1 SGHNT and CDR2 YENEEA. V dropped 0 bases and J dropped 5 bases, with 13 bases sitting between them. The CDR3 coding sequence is TGTGCCAGCAGCTTAGAGTCGACGGGGGTGTATGGCTACACCTTC. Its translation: CASSLESTGVYGYTF.

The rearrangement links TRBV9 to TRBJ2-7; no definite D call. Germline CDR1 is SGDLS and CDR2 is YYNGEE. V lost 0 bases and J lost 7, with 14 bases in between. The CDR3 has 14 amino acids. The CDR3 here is CASSVGSVGQEQYF. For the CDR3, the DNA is TGTGCCAGCAGCGTAGGGAGCGTCGGCCAGGAGCAGTACTTC.

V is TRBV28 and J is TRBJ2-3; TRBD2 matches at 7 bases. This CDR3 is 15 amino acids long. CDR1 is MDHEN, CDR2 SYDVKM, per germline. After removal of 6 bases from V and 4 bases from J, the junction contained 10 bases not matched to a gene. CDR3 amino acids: CASSRGELGPDTQYF. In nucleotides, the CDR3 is TGTGCCAGCAGCCGGGGGGAGCTGGGCCCAGATACGCAGTATTTT.

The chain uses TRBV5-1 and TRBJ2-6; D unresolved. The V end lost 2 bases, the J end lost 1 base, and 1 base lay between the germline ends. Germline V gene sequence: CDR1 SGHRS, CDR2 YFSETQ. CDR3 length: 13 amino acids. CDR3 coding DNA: TGCGCCAGCAGCTTATCTGGGGCCAACGTCCTGACTTTC. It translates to CASSLSGANVLTF.

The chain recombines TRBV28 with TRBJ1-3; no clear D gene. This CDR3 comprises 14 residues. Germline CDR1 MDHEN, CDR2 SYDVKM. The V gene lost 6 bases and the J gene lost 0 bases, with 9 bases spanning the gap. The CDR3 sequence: CASRTDFSGNTIYF. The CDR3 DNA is TGTGCCAGCAGGACGGATTTCTCTGGAAACACCATATATTTT.

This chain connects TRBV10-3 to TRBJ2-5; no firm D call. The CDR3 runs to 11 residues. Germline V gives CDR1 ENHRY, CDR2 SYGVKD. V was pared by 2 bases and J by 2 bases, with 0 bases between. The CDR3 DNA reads TGTGCCATCAGTGAGCAAGAGACCCAGTACTTC. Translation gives CAISEQETQYF.

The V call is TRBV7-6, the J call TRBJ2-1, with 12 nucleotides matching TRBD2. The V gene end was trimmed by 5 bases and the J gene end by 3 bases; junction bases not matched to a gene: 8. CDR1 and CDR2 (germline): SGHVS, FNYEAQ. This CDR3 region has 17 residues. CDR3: CASSATGTSGYYNEQFF. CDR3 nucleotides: TGTGCCAGCAGCGCCACCGGGACTAGCGGGTACTACAATGAGCAGTTCTTC.